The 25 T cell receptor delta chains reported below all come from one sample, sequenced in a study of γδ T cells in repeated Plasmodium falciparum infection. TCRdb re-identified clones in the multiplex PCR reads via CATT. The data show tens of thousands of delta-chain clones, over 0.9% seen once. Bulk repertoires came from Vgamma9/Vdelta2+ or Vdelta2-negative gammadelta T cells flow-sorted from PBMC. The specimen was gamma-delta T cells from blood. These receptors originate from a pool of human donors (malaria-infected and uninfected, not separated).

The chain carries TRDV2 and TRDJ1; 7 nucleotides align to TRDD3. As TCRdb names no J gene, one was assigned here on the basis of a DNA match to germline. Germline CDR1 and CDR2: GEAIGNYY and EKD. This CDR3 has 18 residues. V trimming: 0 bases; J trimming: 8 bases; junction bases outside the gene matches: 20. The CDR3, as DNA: TGTGCCTGTGACACCGTCTCCGGGTATACTGGGGACCTAAGCAAACTCATCTTT. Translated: CACDTVSGYTGDLSKLIF.

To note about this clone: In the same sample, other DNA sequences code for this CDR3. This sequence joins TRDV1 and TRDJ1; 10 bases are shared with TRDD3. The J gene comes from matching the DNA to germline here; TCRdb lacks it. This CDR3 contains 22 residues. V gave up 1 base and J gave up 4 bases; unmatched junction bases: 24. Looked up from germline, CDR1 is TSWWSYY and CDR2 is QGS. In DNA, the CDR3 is TGTGCTCTTGGGGAACCTGCCGGTCTGGGGGATAGGAGTCCCCCCCCGGGCGATAAACTCATCTTT. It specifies CALGEPAGLGDRSPPPGDKLIF.

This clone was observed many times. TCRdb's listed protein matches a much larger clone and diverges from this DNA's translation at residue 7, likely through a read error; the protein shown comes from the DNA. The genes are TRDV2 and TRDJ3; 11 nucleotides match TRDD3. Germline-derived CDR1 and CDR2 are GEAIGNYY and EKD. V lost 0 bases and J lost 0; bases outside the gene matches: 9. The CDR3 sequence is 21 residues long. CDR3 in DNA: TGTGCCTGTGACACCGCCCGACTGGGGGATAAAATCTCCTGGGACACCCGACAGATGTTTTTC. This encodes CACDTARLGDKISWDTRQMFF.

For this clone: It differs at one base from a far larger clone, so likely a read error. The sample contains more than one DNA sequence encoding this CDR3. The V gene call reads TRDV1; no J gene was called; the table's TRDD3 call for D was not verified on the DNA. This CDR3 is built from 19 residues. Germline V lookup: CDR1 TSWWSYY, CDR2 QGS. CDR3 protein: CALGEHKADWGARVDKLIF. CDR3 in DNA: TGTGCTCTTGGGGAACATAAGGCGGACTGGGGTGCTCGGGTCGATAAACTAATCTTT.

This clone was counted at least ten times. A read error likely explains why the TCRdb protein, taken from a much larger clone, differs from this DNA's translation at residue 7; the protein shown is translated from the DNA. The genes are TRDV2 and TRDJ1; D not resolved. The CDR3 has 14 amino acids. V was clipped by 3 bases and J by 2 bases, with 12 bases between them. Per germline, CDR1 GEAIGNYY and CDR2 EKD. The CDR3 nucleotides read TGTGCCTGTGACCCTAAAGCGGGGACCGATAAACTCATCTTT. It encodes CACDPKAGTDKLIF.

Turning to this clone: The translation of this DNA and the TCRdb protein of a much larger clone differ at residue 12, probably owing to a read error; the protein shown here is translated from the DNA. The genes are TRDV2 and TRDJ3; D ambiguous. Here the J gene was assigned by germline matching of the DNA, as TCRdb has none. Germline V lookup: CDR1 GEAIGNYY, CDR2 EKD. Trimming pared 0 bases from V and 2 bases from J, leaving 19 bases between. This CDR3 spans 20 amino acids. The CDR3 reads CACDTVDIRASPWDTRQMFF. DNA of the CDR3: TGTGCCTGTGACACCGTAGACATCCGAGCAAGCCCCTGGGACACCCGACAGATGTTTTTC.

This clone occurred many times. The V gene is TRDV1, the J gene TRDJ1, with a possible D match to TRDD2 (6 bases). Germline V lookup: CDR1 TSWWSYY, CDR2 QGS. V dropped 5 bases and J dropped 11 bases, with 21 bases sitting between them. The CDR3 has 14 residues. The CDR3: CALGSYLPGLRLIF. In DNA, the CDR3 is TGTGCTCTTGGGTCCTACCTCCCCGGACTTCGGCTCATCTTT.

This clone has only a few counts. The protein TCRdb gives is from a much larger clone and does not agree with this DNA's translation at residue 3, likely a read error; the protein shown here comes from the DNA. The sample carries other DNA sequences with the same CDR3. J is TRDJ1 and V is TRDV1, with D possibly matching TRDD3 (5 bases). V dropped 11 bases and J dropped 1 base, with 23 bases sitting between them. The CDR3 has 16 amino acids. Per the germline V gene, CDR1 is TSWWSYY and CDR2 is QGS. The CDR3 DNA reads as TGTGCTTTCGGGGTCCCGGGGACCCTCTTCACCGATAAACTCATCTTT. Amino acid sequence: CAFGVPGTLFTDKLIF.

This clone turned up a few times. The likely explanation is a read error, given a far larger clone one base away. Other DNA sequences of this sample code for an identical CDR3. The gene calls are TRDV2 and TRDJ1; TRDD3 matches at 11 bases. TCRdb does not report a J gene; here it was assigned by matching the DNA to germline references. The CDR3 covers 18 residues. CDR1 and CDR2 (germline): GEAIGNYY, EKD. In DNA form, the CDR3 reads TGTGCTTGTGACAGTTTGCTGGGGGATACCCCGTACACCGATAAACTCATCTTT. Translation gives CACDSLLGDTPYTDKLIF.

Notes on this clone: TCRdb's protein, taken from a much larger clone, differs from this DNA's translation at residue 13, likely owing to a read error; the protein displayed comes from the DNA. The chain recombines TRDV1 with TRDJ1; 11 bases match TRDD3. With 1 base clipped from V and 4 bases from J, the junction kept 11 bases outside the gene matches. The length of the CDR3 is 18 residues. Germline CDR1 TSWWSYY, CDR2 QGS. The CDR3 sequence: CALGERFQILGDNDKLIF. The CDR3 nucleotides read TGTGCTCTTGGGGAACGATTCCAAATACTGGGGGATAACGATAAACTCATCTTT.

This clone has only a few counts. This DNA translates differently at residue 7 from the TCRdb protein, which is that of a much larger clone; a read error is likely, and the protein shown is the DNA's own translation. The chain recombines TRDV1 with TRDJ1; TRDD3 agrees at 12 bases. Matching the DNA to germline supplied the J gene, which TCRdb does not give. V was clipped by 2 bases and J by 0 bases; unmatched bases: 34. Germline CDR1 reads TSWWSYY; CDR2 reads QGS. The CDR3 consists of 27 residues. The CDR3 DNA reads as TGTGCTCTTGGGGAAATTCGGGGTGCGTCCTACCCCCAGTACTGGGGGATACATCGTTGTGACACCGATAAACTCATCTTT. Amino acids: CALGEIRGASYPQYWGIHRCDTDKLIF.

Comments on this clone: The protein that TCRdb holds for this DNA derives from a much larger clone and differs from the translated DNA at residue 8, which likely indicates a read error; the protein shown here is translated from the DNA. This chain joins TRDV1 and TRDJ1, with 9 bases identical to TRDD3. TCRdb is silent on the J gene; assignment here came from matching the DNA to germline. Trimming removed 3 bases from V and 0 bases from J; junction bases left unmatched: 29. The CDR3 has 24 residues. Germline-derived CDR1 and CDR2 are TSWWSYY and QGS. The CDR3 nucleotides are TGTGCTCTTGGGGACCGCGGCCCTCCTACTTTTCTGGGGGATTGGAGGTCCTACACCGATAAACTCATCTTT. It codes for CALGDRGPPTFLGDWRSYTDKLIF.

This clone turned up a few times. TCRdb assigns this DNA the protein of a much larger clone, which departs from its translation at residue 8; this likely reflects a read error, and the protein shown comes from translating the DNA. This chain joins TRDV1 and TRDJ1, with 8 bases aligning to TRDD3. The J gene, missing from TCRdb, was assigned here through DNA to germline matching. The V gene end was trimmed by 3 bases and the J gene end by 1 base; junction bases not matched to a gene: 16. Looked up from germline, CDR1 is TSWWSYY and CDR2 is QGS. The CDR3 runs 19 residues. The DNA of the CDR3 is TGTGCTCTTGGGGACCCAAATGGCGCTGGGGGACCAGGCACCGATAAACTCATCTTT. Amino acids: CALGDPNGAGGPGTDKLIF.

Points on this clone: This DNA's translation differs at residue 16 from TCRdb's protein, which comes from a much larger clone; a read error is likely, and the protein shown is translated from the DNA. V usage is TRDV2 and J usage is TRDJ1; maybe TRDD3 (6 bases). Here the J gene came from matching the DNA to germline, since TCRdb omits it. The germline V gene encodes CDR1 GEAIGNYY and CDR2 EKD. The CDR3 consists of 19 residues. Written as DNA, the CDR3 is TGTGCCTGTGACACTGTGGGGATGAGGGGAGTGGACTACACCGATAGACTCATCTTT. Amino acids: CACDTVGMRGVDYTDRLIF.

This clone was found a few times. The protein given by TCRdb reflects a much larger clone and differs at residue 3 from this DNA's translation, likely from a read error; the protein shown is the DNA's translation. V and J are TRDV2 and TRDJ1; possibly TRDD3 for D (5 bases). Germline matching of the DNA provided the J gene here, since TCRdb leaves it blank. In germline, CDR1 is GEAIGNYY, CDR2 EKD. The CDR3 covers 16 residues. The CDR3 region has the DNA TGTGCCCGTGACACCGTGGGGAGGGGGTACACCGATAAACTCATCTTT. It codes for CARDTVGRGYTDKLIF.

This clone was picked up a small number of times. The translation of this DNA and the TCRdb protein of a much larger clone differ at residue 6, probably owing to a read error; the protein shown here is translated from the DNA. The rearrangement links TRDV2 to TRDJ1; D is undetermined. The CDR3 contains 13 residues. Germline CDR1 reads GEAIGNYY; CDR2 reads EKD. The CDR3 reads CACDTEGTDKLIF. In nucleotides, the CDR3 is TGTGCCTGCGACACCGAGGGCACCGATAAACTCATCTTT.

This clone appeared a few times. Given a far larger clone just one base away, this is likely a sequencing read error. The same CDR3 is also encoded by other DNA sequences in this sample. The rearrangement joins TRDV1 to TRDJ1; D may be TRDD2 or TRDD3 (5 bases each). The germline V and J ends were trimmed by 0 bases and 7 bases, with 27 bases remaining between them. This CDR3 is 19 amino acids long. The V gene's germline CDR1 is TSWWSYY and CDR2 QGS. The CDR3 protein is CALGELGIPTELGRSKLIF. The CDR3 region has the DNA TGTGCTCTTGGGGAACTCGGGATCCCTACCGAGTTAGGAAGGAGTAAACTCATCTTT.

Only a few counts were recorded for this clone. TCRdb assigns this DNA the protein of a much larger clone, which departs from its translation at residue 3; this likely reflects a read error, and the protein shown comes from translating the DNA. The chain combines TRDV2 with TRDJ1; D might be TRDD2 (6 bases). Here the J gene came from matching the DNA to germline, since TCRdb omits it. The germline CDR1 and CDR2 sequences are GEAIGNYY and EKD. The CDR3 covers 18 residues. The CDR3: CAYDTGPRFPKGTDKLIF. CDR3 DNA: TGTGCCTATGACACCGGTCCACGGTTTCCTAAGGGCACCGATAAACTCATCTTT.

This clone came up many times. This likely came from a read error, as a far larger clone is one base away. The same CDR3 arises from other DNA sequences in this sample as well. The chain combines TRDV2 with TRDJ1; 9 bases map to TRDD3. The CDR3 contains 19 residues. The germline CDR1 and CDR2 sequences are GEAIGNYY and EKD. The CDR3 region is CACDSLTGGQTEYTDKLIF. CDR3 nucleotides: TGCGCCTGTGACTCTCTAACTGGGGGACAGACTGAGTACACCGATAAACTCATCTTT.

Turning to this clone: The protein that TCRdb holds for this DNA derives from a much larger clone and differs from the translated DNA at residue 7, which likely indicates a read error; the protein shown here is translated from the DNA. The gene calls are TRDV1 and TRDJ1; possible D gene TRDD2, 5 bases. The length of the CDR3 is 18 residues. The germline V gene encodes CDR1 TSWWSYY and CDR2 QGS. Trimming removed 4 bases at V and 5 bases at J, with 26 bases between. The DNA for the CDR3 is TGTGCTCTTGGGGGCACCTCCCCCACTTGGGTCCTAGTGGATAAACTCATCTTT. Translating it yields CALGGTSPTWVLVDKLIF.

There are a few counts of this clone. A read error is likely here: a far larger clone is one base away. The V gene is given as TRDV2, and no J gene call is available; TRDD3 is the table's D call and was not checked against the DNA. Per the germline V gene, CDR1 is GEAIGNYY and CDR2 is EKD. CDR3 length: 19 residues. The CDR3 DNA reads TGTGCCTGTGACAACGTACTGGGGGACAAAGGGGCGTACACCGATAAGCTCATCTTT. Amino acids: CACDNVLGDKGAYTDKLIF.

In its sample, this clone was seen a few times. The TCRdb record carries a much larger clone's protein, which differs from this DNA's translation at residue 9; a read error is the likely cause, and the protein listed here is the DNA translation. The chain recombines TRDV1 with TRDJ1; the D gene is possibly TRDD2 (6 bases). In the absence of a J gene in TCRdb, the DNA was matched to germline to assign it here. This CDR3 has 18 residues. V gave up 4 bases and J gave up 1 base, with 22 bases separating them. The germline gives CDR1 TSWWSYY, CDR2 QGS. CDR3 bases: TGTGCTCTTGGGGGGGCCTTCCCCCCCTTGTCAAGCACCGATAAACTCATCTTT. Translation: CALGGAFPPLSSTDKLIF.

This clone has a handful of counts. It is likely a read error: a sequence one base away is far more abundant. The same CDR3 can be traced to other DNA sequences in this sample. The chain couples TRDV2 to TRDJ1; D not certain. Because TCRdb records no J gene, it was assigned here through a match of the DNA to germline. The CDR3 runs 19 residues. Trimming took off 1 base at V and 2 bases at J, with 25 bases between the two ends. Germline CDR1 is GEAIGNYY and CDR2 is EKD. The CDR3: CACDTIDRKQYSVTDKLIF. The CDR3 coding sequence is TGTGCCTGTGACACGATAGACCGCAAACAGTATTCAGTGACCGATAAACTCATCTTT.

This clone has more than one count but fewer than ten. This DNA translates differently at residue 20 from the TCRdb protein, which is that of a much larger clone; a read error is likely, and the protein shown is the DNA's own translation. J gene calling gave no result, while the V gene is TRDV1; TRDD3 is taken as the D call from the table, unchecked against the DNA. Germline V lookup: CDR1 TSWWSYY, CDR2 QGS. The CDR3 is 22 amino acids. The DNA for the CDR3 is TGTGCTCTTGGGGAAGTCCGAACTAAGGCGGGGATACGGACTACTAACACCGATAAACCCATCTTT. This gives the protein CALGEVRTKAGIRTTNTDKPIF.

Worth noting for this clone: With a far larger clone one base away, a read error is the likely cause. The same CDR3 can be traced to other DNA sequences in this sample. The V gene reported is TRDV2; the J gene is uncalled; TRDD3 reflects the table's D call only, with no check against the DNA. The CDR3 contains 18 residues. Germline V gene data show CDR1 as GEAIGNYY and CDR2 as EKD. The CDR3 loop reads CACDTVGDTLRGAIRLIF. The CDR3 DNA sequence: TGTGCCTGTGACACCGTTGGGGACACCCTACGCGGGGCGATAAGGCTCATCTTT.